This record concerns one T cell receptor beta chain sequence. This clonotype has just a few counts. Its antigen target is currently unknown. No quality values exist for individual bases; no much larger clone is one base distant. The germline V gene (reference sequence) sets CDR1 to SEHNR and CDR2 to FQNEAQ. Germline trimming: 0 bases from V, 1 base from J; junction bases outside gene matches: 6. From its cysteine to its phenylalanine, the CDR3 spans 17 amino acids. Only the CDR3 portion is preserved as DNA: 51 bases, with reading frame beginning at the first base. This entry is derived from a study of identical twins listed by TCRdb under 2016. Turning to the overall study: The study deep-sequenced TCR alpha and beta repertoires from monozygotic twins, unrelated adults of various ages and cord blood to test whether fetal clonotypes persist. Replicate twin experiments were performed at different times using different library preparation protocols to rule out contamination.

Every donor in the study was a healthy Caucasian. Broader findings and caveats from the paper: Zero-insertion analyses could be partly confounded by invariant T cells such as MAIT and iNKT, though diverse VJ usage argued against such confounding for most clonotypes. Conclusions relied on cross-sectional statistical analysis, since the same donors could not be followed over many years. Compared with coincidental sharing between unrelated individuals, out-of-frame TCR alpha sequences shared between twins showed an excess of sequences with low generation probability. Fewer insertions were carried by abundant cord blood beta clonotypes, a similar but weaker trend appeared in young adult naive repertoires, and no such trend appeared in memory repertoires. Out-of-frame TCR alpha sharing in monozygotic twins was systematically underestimated by recombination models, whereas sharing between unrelated individuals was in agreement with the recombination models. The excess sharing between twins in beta out-of-frame sequences was weaker because fewer shared sequences reduced the signal-to-noise ratio.

The library came from 5' RACE. The instrument given in TCRdb is Illumina HiSeq 2000. A universal primer binding site was added through template switching, and the final cDNA carried a unique molecular identifier so that TCR cDNA molecules could be counted accurately. First-strand cDNA for TCR alpha and beta chains was synthesized from specific primers in the conserved constant-segment region. To control for contamination, each cDNA library was double barcoded with a SMART-Mk sample barcode plus Illumina barcodes. TruSeq adapter sequences and Illumina sample barcodes were added in two successive PCR steps. The TCR alpha and beta cDNA libraries were sequenced on the Illumina HiSeq platform using custom primers. The study's own analysis went as follows. MiGEC processed the raw reads to extract unique molecular identifiers, while MiXCR was used to determine the CDR3 positions. For each individual, recombination models were inferred using an EM algorithm with the repgenHMM and IGoR tools. The tcR package in R was used for shared clonotype analysis, with sharing normalized by the product of cloneset sizes. To study raw recombination free of thymic and clonal selection effects, out-of-frame nonproductive sequences were analyzed. TCRdb cleaned the public reads at Q25 with fastp, built clones with MiXCR and kept in-frame beta chains. Here each entry gathers all rows of one CDR3 protein and keeps the most common genes and DNA. The V and J calls follow TCRdb's processing rather than the paper's. Within this sample are some 1,700,000 distinct CDR3 sequences, with about 32% of them counted one time only. Of the sample, 0.25% to 0.3% is held by the ten largest clones.

The chain employs TRBV7-9 and TRBJ2-1, with TRBD2 matching 7 junction bases. The origin of this receptor is a newborn girl in good health. The sequenced material came from cord blood. The sequence in DNA is TGTGCCAGCAGCTTAGCTCGGGGGGATCGATCCTACAATGAGCAGTTCTTC. Translated, this gives CASSLARGDRSYNEQFF.